One TCR beta chain is described in this entry. The sample originates from a study of cytomegalovirus exposure and HLA in healthy donors. Primers: 60 Vbeta forward and 13 Jbeta reverse. The repertoire was sequenced with immunoSEQ multiplex PCR; TCRdb's copy has only in-frame clones and lacks some. The data contain fewer than 120,000 clones, around 78% of them seen just once; the ten biggest clones take up 1% to 1.5%. This TCR was sampled from a woman under 40 in good health and CMV-seronegative. The material sequenced was PBMCs.

This chain's CDR3 is CASAAGPQNTEAFF. CDR3 bases: TGTGCCAGCGCGGCGGGACCGCAGAACACTGAAGCTTTCTTT. The chain recombines TRBV2 with TRBJ1-1; the D gene is possibly TRBD1 (5 bases). CDR1 is SNHLY and CDR2 is FYNNEI in the germline V gene. The CDR3 totals 14 residues. V was pared by 8 bases and J by 1 base, with 14 bases between.